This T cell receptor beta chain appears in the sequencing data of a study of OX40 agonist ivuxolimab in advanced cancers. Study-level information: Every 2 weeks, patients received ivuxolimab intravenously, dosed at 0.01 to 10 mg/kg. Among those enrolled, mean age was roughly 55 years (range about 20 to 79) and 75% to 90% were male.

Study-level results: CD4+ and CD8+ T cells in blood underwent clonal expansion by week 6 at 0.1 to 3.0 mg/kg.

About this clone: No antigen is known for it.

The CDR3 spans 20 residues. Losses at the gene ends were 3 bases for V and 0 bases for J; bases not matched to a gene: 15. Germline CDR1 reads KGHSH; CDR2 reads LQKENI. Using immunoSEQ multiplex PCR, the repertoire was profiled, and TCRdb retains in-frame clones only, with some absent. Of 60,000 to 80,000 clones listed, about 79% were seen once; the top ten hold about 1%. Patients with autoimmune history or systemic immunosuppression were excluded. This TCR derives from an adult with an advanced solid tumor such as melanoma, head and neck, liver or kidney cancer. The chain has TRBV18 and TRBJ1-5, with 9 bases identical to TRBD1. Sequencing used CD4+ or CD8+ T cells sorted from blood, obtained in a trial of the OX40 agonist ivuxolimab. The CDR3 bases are TGTGCCAGCTCACCGCGTCGGACAGGGGATAATGTCGGTAGCAATCAGCCCCAGCATTTT. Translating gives CASSPRRTGDNVGSNQPQHF.